Below are 28 T cell receptor beta chains sequenced from a single sample in a study of cytomegalovirus exposure and HLA in healthy donors. With 60 Vbeta and 13 Jbeta primers, the PCR was carried out. The assay was immunoSEQ multiplex PCR, and TCRdb's table has in-frame clones only and misses some. The listing contains 150,000 to 200,000 clones. Sequencing input: PBMCs. The receptors come from a woman in her late teens or twenties in good health and CMV-seropositive.

The chain links TRBV6-6 to TRBJ2-1; no reliable D call. Looked up from germline, CDR1 is MNHNY and CDR2 is SVGAGI (reference sequence). V gave up 6 bases and J gave up 5 bases, with 11 bases separating them. The CDR3 runs to 13 residues. CDR3 DNA: TGTGCCAGCAGGCCTAGGTCTAACAATGAGCAGTTCTTC. Its translation: CASRPRSNNEQFF.

V is TRBV5-1 and J is TRBJ2-1; 12 nucleotides line up with TRBD2. V was pared by 7 bases and J by 0 bases, with 11 bases of the junction left unmatched. CDR1 and CDR2 from the germline V gene are SGHRS and YFSETQ. CDR3 size: 18 residues. The CDR3 sequence is CASSPGLAGPSSYNEQFF. The CDR3 nucleotides read TGCGCCAGCTCCCCGGGACTAGCGGGCCCGAGCTCCTACAATGAGCAGTTCTTC.

This chain links TRBV5-4 with TRBJ2-7, with 16 bases that match TRBD2. The CDR3 runs 17 residues. The V and J ends lost 3 bases and 0 bases, in that order; junction bases with no gene match: 3. Germline V gene data show CDR1 as SGHNT and CDR2 as YYREEE (reference sequence). CDR3 protein: CASSSGTSGRASYEQYF. CDR3 coding DNA: TGTGCCAGCAGCTCCGGGACTAGCGGGAGGGCCTCCTACGAGCAGTACTTC.

The CDR3 DNA reads TGTGCCAGCAGCCTCCCAGGTGCACCCTACACCTTC. Translated: CASSLPGAPYTF. The gene calls are TRBV7-2 and TRBJ1-2; D is ambiguous. V shed 5 bases and J shed 10 bases, with 14 bases lying between them. The V gene's germline CDR1 is SGHTA and CDR2 FQGNSA. The CDR3 has 12 amino acids.

Here the CDR3 reads CASSLGVGYGYTF. The CDR3 bases are TGTGCCAGTAGTCTCGGGGTCGGATATGGCTACACCTTC. The chain couples TRBV19 to TRBJ1-2; no firm D call. The germline CDR1 and CDR2 sequences are LNHDA and SQIVND (reference sequence). The CDR3 consists of 13 residues. V lost 5 bases and J lost 5, with 12 bases in between.

The rearrangement joins TRBV30 to TRBJ1-4, with D possibly being TRBD1 (5 bases). Germline assignment: CDR1 GTSNPN and CDR2 SVGIG (reference sequence). The CDR3 totals 14 residues. The ends were cut back, 5 bases at V and 4 bases at J, with 14 bases in the middle. The CDR3 protein is CAWGIGGGNEKLFF. The CDR3 DNA reads TGTGCCTGGGGGATTGGGGGGGGTAATGAAAAACTGTTTTTT.

This sequence joins TRBV19 and TRBJ1-1; maybe TRBD1 (5 bases). The CDR3 runs 14 residues. Trimming shortened V by 8 bases and J by 7 bases, and 20 bases separated the two germline ends. Germline V CDR1 and CDR2: LNHDA, SQIVND (reference sequence). This chain's CDR3 is CASLMGGRDGEAFF. The DNA for the CDR3 is TGTGCCAGTTTGATGGGGGGACGGGACGGTGAAGCTTTCTTT.

This chain joins TRBV4-1 and TRBJ1-4, with D possibly TRBD1 on 6 matching bases. CDR1 is MGHRA and CDR2 is YSYEKL in the germline V gene. This CDR3 comprises 14 residues. V was cut by 5 bases and J by 4 bases, with 11 bases left in between. In DNA, the CDR3 is TGCGCCAGCAGCAAAAGACAGGTTAATGAAAAACTGTTTTTT. Amino acid sequence: CASSKRQVNEKLFF.

The chain is built from TRBV6-1 and TRBJ1-2; TRBD1 matches at 9 bases. This CDR3 spans 13 amino acids. The germline V gene encodes CDR1 MNHNS and CDR2 SASEGT. V was pared by 7 bases and J by 6 bases, with 6 bases of the junction left unmatched. The DNA for the CDR3 is TGTGCCAGCATTATCACAGGGGGCAATGGCTACACCTTC. Translation: CASIITGGNGYTF.

The V call is TRBV5-6, the J call TRBJ2-5; 7 positions agree with TRBD2. Germline trimming cut 0 bases from V and 0 bases from J; bases unmatched to any gene: 5. The CDR3 runs 16 residues. The germline V gene has CDR1 SGHDT and CDR2 YYEEEE. In DNA form, the CDR3 reads TGTGCCAGCAGCTTGGGGGTAGCGGGCGACCAAGAGACCCAGTACTTC. Protein sequence: CASSLGVAGDQETQYF.

The V gene is TRBV7-9, the J gene TRBJ1-6; 7 bases align to TRBD1. Germline loops: CDR1 SEHNR, CDR2 FQNEAQ (reference sequence). CDR3 length equals 15 residues. V dropped 7 bases and J dropped 4; count of bases not matched to a gene: 7. CDR3 bases: TGTGCCAGCATGCCGGGACAGACGTATAATTCACCCCTCCACTTT. Translated, it gives CASMPGQTYNSPLHF.

This CDR3 is CARSDRVNQPQHF. The CDR3 DNA follows: TGTGCCAGAAGCGACAGGGTAAATCAGCCCCAGCATTTT. The V and J genes are TRBV5-3 and TRBJ1-5; 7 positions match TRBD1. TRBV5-3 is filed as an ORF, its function uncertain. V shed 4 bases, J shed 4 bases, and the junction held 2 bases outside the gene matches. This CDR3 has 13 residues.

The V and J genes are TRBV29-1 and TRBJ1-4; 9 nucleotides agree with TRBD1. Germline V gene data show CDR1 as SQVTM and CDR2 as ANQGSEA. V shed 7 bases, J shed 8 bases, and the junction held 8 bases outside the gene matches. This CDR3 has 13 amino acids. This CDR3 is CSGLTGGEEKLFF. The CDR3 DNA reads as TGCAGCGGTCTGACAGGGGGGGAAGAAAAACTGTTTTTT.

This chain connects TRBV6-6 to TRBJ2-7, with 7 bases that match TRBD2. This CDR3 is built from 13 residues. From germline, CDR1 is MNHNY and CDR2 SVGAGI (reference sequence). The V and J ends lost 6 bases and 3 bases, in that order; junction bases with no gene match: 5. Here the CDR3 reads CASRRAGFYEQYF. The CDR3 region has the DNA TGTGCCAGCAGGCGAGCGGGGTTCTACGAGCAGTACTTC.

The chain carries TRBV7-3 and TRBJ2-1; 9 bases line up with TRBD2. The length of the CDR3 is 16 residues. The germline V gene encodes CDR1 SGHTA and CDR2 FQGTGA. Trimming took 1 base from V and 6 from J; bases not matched to a gene: 7. As DNA, the CDR3 is TGTGCCAGCAGCTTAAGCGCGGGGGGGCCCTTCAATGAGCAGTTCTTC. Encoded protein: CASSLSAGGPFNEQFF.

The chain employs TRBV30 and TRBJ1-4, with D hard to call. Deletions cut 5 bases from V and 8 bases from J, with 12 bases between. CDR1 is GTSNPN, CDR2 SVGIG, per germline (reference sequence). The CDR3 extends over 12 amino acids. CDR3 coding DNA: TGTGCCTGGCGCACCTCGGGGGAAAAACTGTTTTTT. It encodes CAWRTSGEKLFF.

The genes are TRBV27 and TRBJ1-2; possibly TRBD1 for D (6 bases). V lost 6 bases to trimming and J lost 8 bases, with 16 bases between them. Germline V gives CDR1 MNHEY, CDR2 SMNVEV (reference sequence). This CDR3 is 13 amino acids long. The CDR3 here is CASSRLTGAGYTF. The CDR3 DNA follows: TGTGCCAGCAGCCGCCTGACAGGCGCGGGCTACACCTTC.

V and J are TRBV5-1 and TRBJ2-5; TRBD2 agrees at 12 bases. J lost 1 base, V lost 9 bases, and 7 bases had no gene match. This CDR3 spans 15 amino acids. The germline V gene encodes CDR1 SGHRS and CDR2 YFSETQ. CDR3 region: CATRRLAGAQETQYF. CDR3 coding DNA: TGCGCCACCAGAAGACTAGCGGGGGCCCAAGAGACCCAGTACTTC.

This chain uses TRBV30 with TRBJ1-4; the match to TRBD1 covers 9 bases. In germline, CDR1 is GTSNPN, CDR2 SVGIG (reference sequence). V shed 3 bases and J 2 bases; nucleotides not matched to a gene: 4. The CDR3 loop spans 15 amino acids. The CDR3 here is CAWSMGQGTNEKLFF. The CDR3 nucleotides read TGTGCCTGGAGCATGGGACAGGGCACTAATGAAAAACTGTTTTTT.

The chain joins TRBV19 to TRBJ2-1, with TRBD2 identical over 14 bases. The trim removed 4 bases at V and 3 bases at J, leaving 8 bases unmatched. From germline, CDR1 is LNHDA and CDR2 SQIVND (reference sequence). CDR3 length: 18 residues. The CDR3 region has the DNA TGTGCCAGTAGTACCGGACTAGCGGGGGGACTAAACTACAATGAGCAGTTCTTC. Translating it yields CASSTGLAGGLNYNEQFF.

J is TRBJ1-6 and V is TRBV30, with D possibly being TRBD1 (5 bases). The ends were cut back, 1 base at V and 5 bases at J, with 9 bases in the middle. Germline V CDR1 and CDR2: GTSNPN, SVGIG (reference sequence). The CDR3 covers 14 residues. This CDR3 reads CAWSAPDNNSPLHF. In nucleotides, the CDR3 is TGTGCCTGGAGTGCCCCGGACAATAATTCACCCCTCCACTTT.

This chain connects TRBV29-1 to TRBJ1-1, with D tentatively TRBD1 (5 bases). The length of the CDR3 is 14 residues. The V end was cut by 0 bases, the J end by 4 bases, with 12 bases between. CDR1 and CDR2 from the germline V gene are SQVTM and ANQGSEA. CDR3 sequence: CSVEERRVGTEAFF. DNA of the CDR3: TGCAGCGTTGAAGAACGCAGGGTGGGCACTGAAGCTTTCTTT.

This rearrangement joins TRBV11-2 to TRBJ2-3; no clear D gene. Trimming took off 4 bases at V and 2 bases at J, with 10 bases between the two ends. Germline V gene sequence: CDR1 SGHAT, CDR2 FQNNGV. The CDR3 spans 14 residues. The CDR3 sequence is CASSSPTHTDTQYF. CDR3 in DNA: TGTGCCAGCAGCTCGCCTACCCACACAGATACGCAGTATTTT. The complete variable domain, with remaining parts taken from reference TRBV11-2 and TRBJ2-3, reads EAGVAQSPRYKIIEKRQSVAFWCNPISGHATLYWYQQILGQGPKLLIQFQNNGVVDDSQLPKDRFSAERLKGVDSTLKIQPAKLEDSAVYLCASSSPTHTDTQYFGPGTRLTVL.

The J gene is TRBJ2-1, the V gene TRBV6-1; 8 bases are a match to TRBD1. With 5 bases clipped from V and 4 bases from J, the junction kept 4 bases outside the gene matches. In germline, CDR1 is MNHNS, CDR2 SASEGT. CDR3 size: 14 residues. The CDR3 DNA reads TGTGCCAGCAGTAAGACAGGGGCTTACAATGAGCAGTTCTTC. It yields the protein CASSKTGAYNEQFF.

V usage is TRBV18 and J usage is TRBJ1-1; a possible D gene is TRBD1 (6 bases). Trimming removed 3 bases from V and 4 bases from J, with 18 bases in between. This CDR3 comprises 16 residues. Germline CDR1 reads KGHSH; CDR2 reads LQKENI. The CDR3: CASSPREGGEGTEAFF. CDR3 sequence (DNA): TGTGCCAGCTCACCGCGGGAGGGGGGAGAGGGCACTGAAGCTTTCTTT. Filled out from reference TRBV18 and TRBJ1-1, the complete variable domain reads NAGVMQNPRHLVRRRGQEARLRCSPMKGHSHVYWYRQLPEEGLKFMVYLQKENIIDESGMPKERFSAEFPKEGPSILRIQQVVRGDSAAYFCASSPREGGEGTEAFFGQGTRLTVV.

The rearrangement uses TRBV4-2 and TRBJ2-7; D is perhaps TRBD2 (6 bases). This CDR3 is built from 15 residues. Trimming removed 4 bases from V and 2 bases from J, with 15 bases in between. The germline gives CDR1 LGHNA, CDR2 YNFKEQ. CDR3 DNA: TGTGCCAGCAGCCCCGACCGACTAGGGACCTACGAGCAGTACTTC. This codes for CASSPDRLGTYEQYF.

In regard to this clone: At the DNA level, this CDR3 is encoded by other sequences in the same sample as well. The rearrangement uses TRBV11-2 and TRBJ2-3; TRBD2 aligns across 7 bases. The junction had 7 bases not matched to a gene; V was cut back by 5 bases and J by 5 bases. CDR3 size: 14 residues. CDR1 is SGHAT and CDR2 is FQNNGV in the germline V gene. In nucleotides, the CDR3 is TGTGCCAGCAGCCCACGGGCGGGAGTAGATACGCAGTATTTT. As protein: CASSPRAGVDTQYF.

The chain joins TRBV7-9 to TRBJ1-4; TRBD1 aligns across 9 bases. J lost 4 bases, V lost 6 bases, and 6 bases had no gene match. The CDR3 is 15 residues long. Germline values: CDR1 SEHNR, CDR2 FQNEAQ (reference sequence). The CDR3 DNA reads TGTGCCAGCAGTCCGGGACAGGGTTTTAATGAAAAACTGTTTTTT. Translated, it gives CASSPGQGFNEKLFF.